This T cell receptor beta chain was identified in a study of T-cell reconstitution after alpha-beta-depleted transplantation in children. Germline trimming cut 5 bases from V and 6 bases from J; bases unmatched to any gene: 4. The CDR3 loop spans 14 amino acids. Germline lookup yields CDR1 MNHEY and CDR2 SMNVEV (reference sequence). There are many counts of this clonotype. What it recognizes is unknown. Preparation of the TCRbeta library involved a method that used unique molecular identifiers. TCRdb itself ran the PCR reads through MiXCR, one entry per CDR3 protein. Here the sample spans roughly 790,000 distinct CDR3 sequences, approximately 15% being singletons. General study results and limits: Reportedly, only several hundred clones from non-depleted graft cells drove alpha-beta T-cell counts at about two months. T-cell counts and diversity at one year post-transplant came mainly from newly produced T cells.

The specimen comprised PBMCs, mostly from graft donor cells, sampled 360 days after TCRalphabeta/CD19-depleted stem cell transplant. This clonotype was sampled from a male patient younger than 18 who had a stem cell transplant for acute lymphoblastic leukemia, so the T cells may come from the graft donor. V is TRBV27 and J is TRBJ2-1, with 10 bases aligning to TRBD2. CDR3 loop: CASSLAGVGNEQFF. The DNA of the CDR3 is TGTGCCAGCAGTCTAGCGGGAGTAGGCAATGAGCAGTTCTTC.